One TCR beta chain is described in this entry. Its antigen remains unknown. Both 60 Vbeta primers and 13 Jbeta primers went into the PCR. In the authors' methods: Later, 80 million or so unique TCR beta chains were counted in an analysis, and roughly 11 million of them were shared. TCRdb keeps only in-frame clones here, not all; method: immunoSEQ multiplex PCR. The V and J calls and clone size come from that table; D and trimming were worked out from the DNA. The data contain around 190,000 clones, around 80% of them singletons. Trimming removed 6 bases from V and 5 bases from J, with 22 bases in between. CDR3 size: 16 residues. CDR1 and CDR2 (germline): KGHSH, LQKENI. These data come from a study of cytomegalovirus exposure and HLA in healthy donors. Study findings and constraints: The authors assumed roughly uniform sequencing depth across donors for presence/absence analyses.

These donors counted as nominally healthy when sampled, but unrecorded immune exposures were likely. The TCR sequence derives from a man aged 35 to 55 in good health and CMV-seropositive. Sequenced: PBMCs. The genes are TRBV18 and TRBJ2-5; a weak D match, TRBD2 (6 bases). The CDR3 bases are TGTGCCAGCTCGTTCACGAGGGGCGGGAACGGCGAGACCCAGTACTTC. Its protein is CASSFTRGGNGETQYF.